These 6 T cell receptor beta chains were sequenced from one sample in a study of cytomegalovirus exposure and HLA in healthy donors. Both 60 Vbeta primers and 13 Jbeta primers went into the PCR. Here immunoSEQ multiplex PCR was the method, and the copy in TCRdb shows in-frame clones only, minus some. This sample carries 100,000 to 150,000 clones, 70% to 80% of them seen once, and the ten largest clones take 0.94%. Sequenced material: PBMCs. The receptors come from a woman aged 60-70 years in good health and CMV-seronegative.

The chain joins TRBV7-8 to TRBJ2-5; 7 positions match TRBD2. The V segment lost 5 bases and the J segment 11 bases; nucleotides outside the gene matches: 11. The CDR3 runs to 13 residues. Germline CDR1 and CDR2: SGHVS and FQNEAQ. The CDR3 nucleotides are TGTGCCAGCAGCCGCTCTCGGAGCGGGGAGCAGTACTTC. This gives the protein CASSRSRSGEQYF. Full variable domain (outside the CDR3, taken from reference TRBV7-8 and TRBJ2-5): GAGVSQSPRYKVAKRGQDVALRCDPISGHVSLFWYQQALGQGPEFLTYFQNEAQLDKSGLPSDRFFAERPEGSVSTLKIQRTQQEDSAVYLCASSRSRSGEQYFGPGTRLLVL.

This clone was counted a single time. This rearrangement joins TRBV5-1 to TRBJ2-3, with D perhaps TRBD2 (6 bases). Germline V gives CDR1 SGHRS, CDR2 YFSETQ. Trimming left V 3 bases short and J 4 bases short, with 15 bases between. This CDR3 region has 15 residues. The CDR3 DNA sequence: TGCGCCAGCAGCTGGGCGGGGAATCGGGCAGATACGCAGTATTTT. The encoded protein is CASSWAGNRADTQYF.

The V call is TRBV14, the J call TRBJ2-1; D might be TRBD2 (6 bases). Trimming stripped 3 bases from V and 8 bases from J, with 20 bases between. The CDR3 loop spans 16 amino acids. Germline assignment: CDR1 SGHDN and CDR2 FVKESK. CDR3 nucleotides: TGTGCCAGCAGCCAGGCACTAGCTCGTCGTTTTGATGAGCAGTTCTTC. This encodes CASSQALARRFDEQFF.

The chain employs TRBV11-3 and TRBJ2-2; D may be TRBD2 (6 bases). The V gene's germline CDR1 is SGHNT and CDR2 YENEEA. The CDR3 has 15 amino acids. Trimming removed 1 base from V and 4 bases from J, with 10 bases in between. CDR3 DNA sequence: TGTGCCAGCAGCTTAGTCATGGGGGGCACCGGGGAGCTGTTTTTT. It yields the protein CASSLVMGGTGELFF.

The chain combines TRBV5-1 with TRBJ2-7; possibly TRBD1 for D (6 bases). CDR1 and CDR2 from the germline V gene are SGHRS and YFSETQ. The CDR3 spans 15 residues. The V gene lost 4 bases and the J gene lost 1 base, with 15 bases spanning the gap. CDR3 amino acids: CASSPGGGRSYEQYF. In DNA, the CDR3 is TGCGCCAGCAGCCCTGGGGGCGGCCGATCCTACGAGCAGTACTTC.

This clone was counted only a few times. The V gene is TRBV29-1, the J gene TRBJ2-4; D is possibly TRBD2 (6 bases). The V gene lost 7 bases and the J gene lost 2 bases, with 15 bases spanning the gap. Germline CDR1 SQVTM, CDR2 ANQGSEA. The CDR3 covers 14 residues. DNA for the CDR3: TGCAGCGCCCGCCCGGAGGGCCCCAAAAACATTCAGTACTTC. Protein sequence: CSARPEGPKNIQYF.